This T cell receptor beta chain stems from a study of blood T cell repertoires in COVID-19. About the research overall: T cells, B-cell-depleted T cells, or PBMCs supplied cDNA or gDNA.

In the original workflow: From reference gene primer amplification, estimates of nucleated cell counts were derived. Generated by immunoSEQ multiplex PCR, the TCRdb table keeps only in-frame clones and is missing some. The DNA gave D and trimming, while V, J and clone size come from that table. The data show some 300,000 clones, roughly 91% seen once. Germline-derived CDR1 and CDR2 are LGHDT and YNNKEL (reference sequence). V gave up 4 bases and J gave up 3 bases; unmatched junction bases: 8. The length of the CDR3 is 16 residues. The chain employs TRBV3-1 (or the pseudogene TRBV3-2) and TRBJ2-3; 9 nucleotides align to TRBD2. The TCR sequence derives from a woman aged 50 to 65 who had been exposed to COVID-19. Material for sequencing was PBMCs or T cells enriched from blood (not recorded which). CDR3 DNA sequence: TGTGCCAGCAGCCCTCTAGAGGGACTAGCTACAGATACGCAGTATTTT. This gives the protein CASSPLEGLATDTQYF.